The next 18 T cell receptor beta chains were all read from a single sample in a study of beta chain features in type 1 diabetes. Regarding the study as a whole: Among all four CD4+ subsets, Type 1 diabetes patients had TCRB CDR3s that were moderately but significantly shorter.

No antigen has been assigned to these receptors. Reverse transcribing all isolated RNA meant expressed TCRB transcripts were sequenced. Repertoires were generated with immunoSEQ multiplex PCR, while TCRdb's copy carries only in-frame clones and drops some. The data hold some 190,000 clones, with roughly 8% observed a single time. Sequencing input: central memory CD4+ T cells from blood. These TCRs come from a man aged 18 to 35 with type 1 diabetes.

This clone has at least ten counts. The rearrangement uses TRBV4-3 and TRBJ1-4, with D tentatively TRBD1 (5 bases). The CDR3 length is 17 residues. CDR1 is LGHNA and CDR2 is YSLEER in the germline V gene. V lost 0 bases to trimming and J lost 0 bases, with 11 bases between them. CDR3 region: CASSQDPRQSTNEKLFF. The CDR3 DNA is TGCGCCAGCAGCCAAGATCCGAGACAGTCAACTAATGAAAAACTGTTTTTT.

V gene TRBV7-2 combines with J gene TRBJ1-5; D ambiguous. CDR3 length equals 13 residues. V was cut by 0 bases and J by 4 bases, with 4 bases left in between. Per germline, CDR1 SGHTA and CDR2 FQGNSA. CDR3 in amino acids: CASSLAANQPQHF. CDR3 DNA: TGTGCCAGCAGCTTAGCGGCTAATCAGCCCCAGCATTTT.

In DNA, the CDR3 is TGTGCCAGCAGCTTAACAGGGTCTACATCCCTCAAGTTCTTC. Translation: CASSLTGSTSLKFF. V and J are TRBV5-4 and TRBJ2-1, with D possibly TRBD1 on 6 matching bases. Germline CDR1 and CDR2: SGHNT and YYREEE (reference sequence). Trimming removed 2 bases at V and 14 bases at J, with 20 bases between. This CDR3 region has 14 residues.

This clone was recorded a few times. This sequence joins TRBV5-5 and TRBJ1-6, with D tentatively TRBD1 (5 bases). The CDR3 runs to 15 residues. The germline CDR1 and CDR2 sequences are SGHKS and YYEKEE (reference sequence). Trimming took 3 bases from V and 7 from J, leaving 14 bases between them. The DNA for the CDR3 is TGTGCCAGCAGCTGGGGCCAGGGCATCAATTCACCCCTCCACTTT. Its translation: CASSWGQGINSPLHF.

This clone was detected a few times. V usage is TRBV7-2 and J usage is TRBJ1-1; the D gene is possibly TRBD1 (5 bases). Germline CDR1 reads SGHTA; CDR2 reads FQGNSA. This CDR3 has 13 amino acids. V lost 3 bases and J 7 bases, leaving 12 bases between the germline ends. The CDR3 loop is CASSFNRQFEAFF. The CDR3, as DNA: TGTGCCAGCAGCTTTAACCGACAGTTTGAAGCTTTCTTT. Supplemented by reference TRBV7-2 and TRBJ1-1, the full variable domain reads GAGVSQSPSNKVTEKGKDVELRCDPISGHTALYWYRQSLGQGLEFLIYFQGNSAPDKSGLPSDRFSAERTGGSVSTLTIQRTQQEDSAVYLCASSFNRQFEAFFGQGTRLTVV.

This chain joins TRBV27 and TRBJ1-2; D is perhaps TRBD1 (5 bases). Trimming took 6 bases from V and 0 from J, leaving 20 bases between them. Per the germline V gene, CDR1 is MNHEY and CDR2 is SMNVEV (reference sequence). The CDR3 contains 17 residues. CDR3 amino acids: CASSPNPRTQANYGYTF. The CDR3 DNA reads as TGTGCCAGCAGCCCAAATCCTCGGACACAAGCTAACTATGGCTACACCTTC.

In this sample, this clone turned up once. The chain is built from TRBV11-2 and TRBJ2-5; D ambiguous. The V gene lost 6 bases and the J gene lost 3 bases, with 14 bases spanning the gap. The CDR3 spans 14 residues. Per germline, CDR1 SGHAT and CDR2 FQNNGV. CDR3 sequence: CASRPDSREETQYF. The CDR3, as DNA: TGTGCCAGCAGACCAGATTCTAGAGAAGAGACCCAGTACTTC. The complete variable domain, with remaining parts taken from reference TRBV11-2 and TRBJ2-5, reads EAGVAQSPRYKIIEKRQSVAFWCNPISGHATLYWYQQILGQGPKLLIQFQNNGVVDDSQLPKDRFSAERLKGVDSTLKIQPAKLEDSAVYLCASRPDSREETQYFGPGTRLLVL.

V and J are TRBV30 and TRBJ1-2; D is uncertain. CDR3 length equals 12 residues. Germline V gene sequence: CDR1 GTSNPN, CDR2 SVGIG (reference sequence). Trimming shortened V by 0 bases and J by 6 bases, and 8 bases separated the two germline ends. The CDR3 DNA sequence: TGTGCCTGGAGTGTACTATGGAATGGCTACACCTTC. It translates to CAWSVLWNGYTF.

V usage is TRBV6-5 and J usage is TRBJ1-6, with a possible D match to TRBD1 (5 bases). V was trimmed by 2 bases and J by 10 bases, leaving 6 bases between them. CDR3 size: 12 residues. Per germline, CDR1 MNHEY and CDR2 SVGAGI. This CDR3 is CASSYRGSPLHF. In DNA form, the CDR3 reads TGTGCCAGCAGTTACAGGGGCTCACCCCTCCACTTT.

This chain connects TRBV19 to TRBJ2-7; 8 bases are a match to TRBD2. V was clipped by 5 bases and J by 0 bases; unmatched bases: 6. The CDR3 extends over 15 amino acids. Germline-derived CDR1 and CDR2 are LNHDA and SQIVND (reference sequence). CDR3 in DNA: TGTGCCAGTAGTTCAGACAGCGGGGGCTCCTACGAGCAGTACTTC. Translated: CASSSDSGGSYEQYF.

This clone was seen a handful of times. V gene TRBV5-6 combines with J gene TRBJ1-1; tentatively, D is TRBD1 (5 bases). The CDR3 length is 13 residues. Trimming pared 2 bases from V and 7 bases from J, leaving 12 bases between. The germline V gene has CDR1 SGHDT and CDR2 YYEEEE. The CDR3 bases are TGTGCCAGCAGCTTCGGGGGAGCGGGTGAAGCTTTCTTT. This sequence encodes CASSFGGAGEAFF.

This chain links TRBV14 with TRBJ2-1; D is unresolved. CDR3 length equals 13 residues. V lost 3 bases and J lost 6, with 9 bases in between. The germline V gene has CDR1 SGHDN and CDR2 FVKESK. The CDR3 DNA is TGTGCCAGCAGCCATGGCTCGCCCAATGAGCAGTTCTTC. Its protein product is CASSHGSPNEQFF.

There are many counts of this clone. The V gene is TRBV7-8, the J gene TRBJ2-1; TRBD2 is a possible D gene (7 bases). The V end was cut by 5 bases, the J end by 2 bases, with 28 bases between. Per germline, CDR1 SGHVS and CDR2 FQNEAQ. This CDR3 region has 20 residues. CDR3 DNA: TGTGCCAGCAGCCCCATCCTCGGGGGGAGCGGGACATCCCCCTACAATGAGCAGTTCTTC. Its protein product is CASSPILGGSGTSPYNEQFF.

The CDR3 bases are TGTGCCAGCAGCCGACAGGATAGAACTGAAGCTTTCTTT. It translates to CASSRQDRTEAFF. The chain employs TRBV6-5 and TRBJ1-1; the D gene is possibly TRBD1 (6 bases). The CDR3 consists of 13 residues. The V gene lost 6 bases and the J gene lost 5 bases, with 13 bases spanning the gap. Germline loops: CDR1 MNHEY, CDR2 SVGAGI.

The rearrangement joins TRBV11-2 to TRBJ2-7; weak D call: TRBD1 (6 bases). CDR3 size: 13 residues. CDR1 is SGHAT and CDR2 is FQNNGV in the germline V gene. The ends were cut back, 5 bases at V and 3 bases at J, with 11 bases in the middle. CDR3 in amino acids: CASSRTVLYEQYF. DNA of the CDR3: TGTGCCAGCAGCAGGACAGTCCTCTACGAGCAGTACTTC.

The chain has TRBV5-1 and TRBJ2-3; D is uncertain. Trimming removed 1 base at V and 5 bases at J, with 11 bases between. This CDR3 comprises 14 residues. Germline values: CDR1 SGHRS, CDR2 YFSETQ. Written as DNA, the CDR3 is TGCGCCAGCAGCTTGCTTCCTCCCGGAGATACGCAGTATTTT. It yields the protein CASSLLPPGDTQYF. Looking up the rest from reference TRBV5-1 and TRBJ2-3 gives the full variable domain: KAGVTQTPRYLIKTRGQQVTLSCSPISGHRSVSWYQQTPGQGLQFLFEYFSETQRNKGNFPGRFSGRQFSNSRSEMNVSTLELGDSALYLCASSLLPPGDTQYFGPGTRLTVL.

The genes are TRBV6-5 and TRBJ2-2, with a weak D call TRBD2 (6 bases). The V end was cut by 8 bases, the J end by 0 bases, with 13 bases between. The germline CDR1 and CDR2 sequences are MNHEY and SVGAGI. The CDR3 spans 15 residues. The CDR3: CASSGGITNTGELFF. As DNA, the CDR3 is TGTGCCAGCTCCGGCGGGATTACGAACACCGGGGAGCTGTTTTTT.

This clone was counted a few times. The chain joins TRBV2 to TRBJ2-4, with TRBD2 matching 14 bases. CDR3 length: 14 residues. Germline V gene lookup returns CDR1 SNHLY and CDR2 FYNNEI. Losses at the gene ends were 6 bases for V and 10 bases for J; bases not matched to a gene: 5. DNA of the CDR3: TGTGCCAGCAGGGGACTAGCGGGAGCCTGGATTCAGTACTTC. It specifies CASRGLAGAWIQYF.